The 18 T cell receptor beta chains given below trace back to one sample, sequenced in a study of blood T cell repertoires in COVID-19 (TCRdb year 2020). Libraries were made using the immunoSEQ multiplex PCR assay. TCRdb mirrors the immuneACCESS table, restricted to in-frame sequences. Some clones are absent from its copies; in checked studies, under half trace to an unresolved V gene, and the reason for the others is unknown. Across this sample there are tens of thousands of clones, with 80% to 90% seen only once. The ten largest account for nearly 5% of the sample. The sample consisted of peripheral blood. The receptors shown here come from a woman older than 75 with active or convalescent COVID-19.

V usage is TRBV28 and J usage is TRBJ1-5; 7 bases are shared with TRBD1. Germline loops: CDR1 MDHEN, CDR2 SYDVKM. Trimming took 3 bases from V and 4 from J; bases not matched to a gene: 0. This CDR3 comprises 13 residues. The CDR3 sequence: CASSLTGNQPQHF. CDR3 nucleotide sequence: TGTGCCAGCAGTTTGACAGGGAATCAGCCCCAGCATTTT.

The chain joins TRBV12-5 to TRBJ2-3, with TRBD1 identical over 9 bases. This CDR3 comprises 16 residues. V gave up 2 bases and J gave up 3 bases; unmatched junction bases: 6. Germline loops: CDR1 LGHNT, CDR2 FRNRAP. The CDR3: CASGLPPDRGTDTQYF. CDR3 nucleotides: TGTGCTAGTGGTTTGCCACCGGACAGGGGAACAGATACGCAGTATTTT.

The V and J genes are TRBV11-3 and TRBJ2-5; D not resolved. The germline gives CDR1 SGHNT, CDR2 YENEEA. With 5 bases removed from V and 1 base from J, the gap between germline ends came to 11 bases. CDR3 length: 14 amino acids. The CDR3 loop reads CASSTRHSQETQYF. CDR3 in DNA: TGTGCCAGCAGCACTCGACACTCCCAAGAGACCCAGTACTTC.

The chain has TRBV5-6 and TRBJ2-2, with D hard to call. CDR3 length: 18 amino acids. V was cut by 0 bases and J by 3 bases, with 18 bases left in between. CDR1 SGHDT and CDR2 YYEEEE come from the germline V gene. The CDR3 sequence is CASSLGVRNSPYTGELFF. The DNA for the CDR3 is TGTGCCAGCAGCTTGGGTGTCCGAAATAGTCCCTACACCGGGGAGCTGTTTTTT.

The chain uses TRBV7-2 and TRBJ1-5; D may be TRBD1 (5 bases). V gave up 4 bases and J gave up 6 bases, with 13 bases separating them. CDR1 is SGHTA and CDR2 is FQGNSA in the germline V gene. The CDR3 covers 14 residues. The CDR3 DNA reads as TGTGCCAGCAGCTCTCCAGGGCCGAGTCAGCCCCAGCATTTT. Translating gives CASSSPGPSQPQHF.

This chain joins TRBV7-2 and TRBJ1-2; D remains unclear. V lost 1 base and J 3 bases, leaving 15 bases between the germline ends. This CDR3 spans 16 amino acids. The V gene's germline CDR1 is SGHTA and CDR2 FQGNSA. The chain's CDR3 is CASSLEVQGSYYGYTF. The CDR3 DNA reads as TGTGCCAGCAGCTTAGAAGTTCAAGGGAGCTACTATGGCTACACCTTC.

The V and J genes are TRBV5-6 and TRBJ2-7, with D possibly matching TRBD1 (5 bases). From germline, CDR1 is SGHDT and CDR2 YYEEEE. V was cut by 0 bases and J by 3 bases, with 10 bases left in between. This CDR3 has 14 amino acids. The CDR3 bases are TGTGCCAGCAGCTTGGCCCAGGGATACTACGAGCAGTACTTC. Protein product: CASSLAQGYYEQYF.

The rearrangement links TRBV28 to TRBJ2-4; D unresolved. CDR3 length equals 15 residues. Trimming cost V 3 bases and J 2 bases, with 11 bases left between them. The germline gives CDR1 MDHEN, CDR2 SYDVKM. The CDR3 sequence: CASSLNLLTKNIQYF. CDR3 nucleotides: TGTGCCAGCAGTTTGAACCTACTAACCAAAAACATTCAGTACTTC.

The CDR3 region has the DNA TGTGCCAGCAGTTATGGGGGGGGGAATCAGCCCCAGCATTTT. This codes for CASSYGGGNQPQHF. The V and J genes are TRBV6-5 and TRBJ1-5, with D possibly being TRBD1 (5 bases). Trimming left V 3 bases short and J 4 bases short, with 10 bases between. CDR1 is MNHEY, CDR2 SVGAGI, per germline. This CDR3 comprises 14 residues.

This chain uses TRBV3-1 (or the pseudogene TRBV3-2) with TRBJ1-2; the D is unclear. The CDR3 length is 19 residues. CDR1 and CDR2 (germline): LGHDT, YNNKEL (reference sequence). V dropped 1 base and J dropped 1 base, with 22 bases sitting between them. The CDR3 DNA follows: TGTGCCAGCAGCCAAGTTGGAACAGCCGCCTGGATTCGTAACTATGGCTACACCTTC. This translates into CASSQVGTAAWIRNYGYTF.

The chain has TRBV19 and TRBJ2-3, with D perhaps TRBD2 (5 bases). Trimming cost V 0 bases and J 1 base, with 11 bases left between them. This CDR3 has 16 amino acids. The V gene's germline CDR1 is LNHDA and CDR2 SQIVND (reference sequence). The CDR3 here is CASSIESLLGTDTQYF. The CDR3 bases are TGTGCCAGTAGTATAGAATCCCTACTAGGCACAGATACGCAGTATTTT.

This clone has a single count. The chain combines TRBV18 with TRBJ1-5; D may be TRBD1 (6 bases). The CDR3 sequence is 17 residues long. The germline V gene has CDR1 KGHSH and CDR2 LQKENI. The ends were cut back, 1 base at V and 5 bases at J, with 18 bases in the middle. The CDR3 nucleotides are TGTGCCAGCTCACCACTTCCGCCACAGGGAGCTGATCAGCCCCAGCATTTT. Protein: CASSPLPPQGADQPQHF.

The gene calls are TRBV6-6 and TRBJ1-3, with TRBD1 matching 9 bases. The CDR3 contains 15 residues. Trimming removed 6 bases from V and 4 bases from J; junction bases left unmatched: 7. In germline, CDR1 is MNHNY, CDR2 SVGAGI (reference sequence). In DNA form, the CDR3 reads TGTGCCAGCAGCGGGGACAGGGTGAAAGGAAACACCATATATTTT. It translates to CASSGDRVKGNTIYF.

The gene calls are TRBV30 and TRBJ1-4; no reliable D call. V was trimmed by 5 bases and J by 2 bases, leaving 12 bases between them. Looked up from germline, CDR1 is GTSNPN and CDR2 is SVGIG (reference sequence). The CDR3 spans 14 residues. CDR3 loop: CAWGRGSTNEKLFF. The CDR3 nucleotides read TGTGCCTGGGGGAGAGGTAGTACTAATGAAAAACTGTTTTTT.

The genes are TRBV7-2 and TRBJ1-2, with 7 bases lining up with TRBD1. The CDR3 totals 15 residues. J gave up 8 bases and V 0 bases, and 9 bases lay outside the gene matches. Looked up from germline, CDR1 is SGHTA and CDR2 is FQGNSA. Here the CDR3 reads CASSLAQGGYRGYTF. In DNA, the CDR3 is TGTGCCAGCAGCTTAGCTCAGGGGGGTTATCGAGGCTACACCTTC.

The chain uses TRBV7-6 and TRBJ2-2; 9 nucleotides match TRBD1. This CDR3 spans 14 amino acids. With 1 base clipped from V and 6 bases from J, the junction kept 0 bases outside the gene matches. Germline V lookup: CDR1 SGHVS, CDR2 FNYEAQ. The CDR3 protein is CASSLGTGAGELFF. Written as DNA, the CDR3 is TGTGCCAGCAGCTTAGGGACAGGGGCCGGGGAGCTGTTTTTT.

This clone was observed a handful of times. The chain couples TRBV9 to TRBJ1-2; a weak D match, TRBD1 (5 bases). Germline CDR1 reads SGDLS; CDR2 reads YYNGEE. The CDR3 totals 13 residues. With 4 bases removed from V and 3 bases from J, the gap between germline ends came to 10 bases. The CDR3 DNA reads as TGTGCCAGCAGCCAAAGGGGTTACTATGGCTACACCTTC. Protein product: CASSQRGYYGYTF. The variable domain in full, with the rest retrieved from reference TRBV9 and TRBJ1-2, is DSGVTQTPKHLITATGQRVTLRCSPRSGDLSVYWYQQSLDQGLQFLIQYYNGEERAKGNILERFSAQQFPDLHSELNLSSLELGDSALYFCASSQRGYYGYTFGSGTRLTVV.

The V call is TRBV5-6, the J call TRBJ2-5; TRBD2 is a possible D gene (5 bases). This CDR3 has 15 residues. With 2 bases removed from V and 3 bases from J, the gap between germline ends came to 14 bases. Germline assignment: CDR1 SGHDT and CDR2 YYEEEE. For the CDR3, the DNA is TGTGCCAGCAGCTTACTTCAGGACGGGGAAGAGACCCAGTACTTC. It codes for CASSLLQDGEETQYF.